Listed below are T cell receptor beta chains from one sample, sequenced in a study of CD8+ T cells in alopecia areata. The assay was immunoSEQ multiplex PCR, and TCRdb's table has in-frame clones only and misses some. The top ten hold 11% to 15% of the sample, which has more than 9,000 clones, 57% seen once. Sequencing was performed on skin. The receptor set was obtained from a human donor with alopecia areata. Both conserved end residues are part of each CDR3. D genes are given only for firm matches. Part of the rows lack a size; the others show once, few, many or a class for expanded clones.

TRBV6-5,NA,NA,TRBJ2-1,CASSYRWDLPYNEQFF,TGTGCCAGCAGTTACAGGTGGGATCTTCCCTACAATGAGCAGTTCTTC
TRBV9,NA,few,TRBJ2-7,CASSPSGSDEQYF,TGTGCCAGCAGCCCCTCGGGATCAGACGAGCAGTACTTC
TRBV29-1,TRBD2,few,TRBJ2-5,CSAGLAGQKETQYF,TGCAGCGCCGGACTAGCGGGACAAAAAGAGACCCAGTACTTC
TRBV19,TRBD2,few,TRBJ2-7,CASSSTGLAGGFQQYF,TGTGCCAGTAGCTCTACGGGACTAGCGGGAGGATTTCAGCAGTACTTC
TRBV5-1,NA,NA,TRBJ1-6,CASRGSSGHYNSPLHF,TGCGCCAGCAGGGGCTCCTCGGGGCATTATAATTCACCCCTCCACTTT
TRBV2,NA,NA,TRBJ2-5,CASSESVDGKTQYF,TGTGCCAGCAGTGAATCCGTCGACGGGAAGACCCAGTACTTC
TRBV19,NA,NA,TRBJ1-1,CASSYQGGTEAFF,TGTGCCAGTAGTTACCAGGGTGGCACTGAAGCTTTCTTT
TRBV29-1,TRBD1,NA,TRBJ1-2,CSVVTTGVLNYGYTF,TGCAGCGTGGTAACGACAGGGGTGCTCAACTATGGCTACACCTTC
TRBV27,NA,NA,TRBJ1-5,CASSLDYSNQPQHF,TGTGCCAGCAGCCTAGACTATAGCAATCAGCCCCAGCATTTT
TRBV9,TRBD2,NA,TRBJ2-3,CASSVTSGDTQYF,TGTGCCAGCAGCGTTACTAGCGGGGATACGCAGTATTTT
TRBV10-3,NA,NA,TRBJ2-5,CAISGNQETQYF,TGTGCCATCAGTGGTAATCAAGAGACCCAGTACTTC
TRBV5-1,TRBD1,NA,TRBJ2-2,CASSFRQGTGELFF,TGCGCCAGCAGCTTTCGACAGGGAACCGGGGAGCTGTTTTTT
TRBV7-2,TRBD2,NA,TRBJ2-3,CASSLQAGGVTDTQYF,TGTGCCAGCAGCTTACAAGCGGGGGGTGTCACAGATACGCAGTATTTT
TRBV7-9,NA,few,TRBJ2-3,CASSLDGRDTQYF,TGTGCCAGCAGCTTAGATGGGAGGGATACGCAGTATTTT
TRBV6-5,TRBD1,NA,TRBJ1-2,CASSYGVDRAFYGYTF,TGTGCCAGCAGTTACGGAGTGGACAGGGCGTTTTATGGCTACACCTTC
TRBV25-1,NA,NA,TRBJ2-3,CASSQQGRNTQYF,TGTGCCAGCAGTCAACAGGGGAGGAATACGCAGTATTTT
TRBV10-2,TRBD2,NA,TRBJ2-1,CASRETSEYNEQFF,TGCGCCAGCAGGGAGACTAGCGAATACAATGAGCAGTTCTTC
TRBV6-6,NA,few,TRBJ1-2,CASSPFPNYGYTF,TGTGCCAGCAGTCCCTTCCCTAACTATGGCTACACCTTC
TRBV27,NA,few,TRBJ1-1,CASSLGILYGNTEAFF,TGTGCCAGCAGTTTGGGAATTTTGTATGGGAACACTGAAGCTTTCTTT
TRBV29-1,TRBD2,NA,TRBJ2-3,CSVEDNMVTSGRDTQYF,TGCAGCGTTGAAGACAATATGGTGACTAGCGGGAGGGATACGCAGTATTTT
TRBV4-3,NA,NA,TRBJ2-1,CASSQAPYNEQFF,TGCGCCAGCAGCCAAGCGCCCTACAATGAGCAGTTCTTC
TRBV15,TRBD1,NA,TRBJ2-5,CATSRADRVRSETQYF,TGTGCCACCAGCAGAGCGGACAGGGTTCGATCCGAGACCCAGTACTTC
TRBV7-9,NA,few,TRBJ2-1,CASSFGHNEQFF,TGTGCCAGCAGCTTCGGACACAATGAGCAGTTCTTC
TRBV25-1,NA,NA,TRBJ2-5,CASSEQGQETQYF,TGTGCCAGCAGTGAACAGGGCCAAGAGACCCAGTACTTC
TRBV7-9,NA,NA,TRBJ2-7,CASSLFGHNYEQYF,TGTGCCAGCAGCTTATTCGGACATAACTACGAGCAGTACTTC
TRBV9,TRBD2,NA,TRBJ2-2,CASSLGLATAGELFF,TGTGCCAGCAGCTTGGGACTAGCGACCGCCGGGGAGCTGTTTTTT
TRBV5-4,NA,NA,TRBJ2-7,CASSADGLVSYEQYF,TGTGCCAGCAGCGCGGACGGACTGGTCTCCTACGAGCAGTACTTC
TRBV18,NA,NA,TRBJ2-7,CASSPRTVDYEQYF,TGTGCCAGCTCACCGAGAACGGTTGACTACGAGCAGTACTTC
TRBV4-1,NA,few,TRBJ2-1,CASSPRGSRIVTASSYNEQFF,TGCGCCAGCAGCCCTAGAGGAAGTAGGATAGTAACCGCAAGCTCCTACAATGAGCAGTTCTTC
TRBV28,TRBD1,NA,TRBJ2-6,CASSLLGEGQGAKTGANVLTF,TGTGCCAGCAGTTTATTGGGAGAGGGACAGGGGGCCAAAACTGGGGCCAACGTCCTGACTTTC
TRBV6-5,NA,NA,TRBJ2-3,CASSYSRGSPDTQYF,TGTGCCAGCAGTTACTCAAGGGGTTCCCCAGATACGCAGTATTTT
TRBV28,NA,few,TRBJ2-6,CASLRRGHSGANVLTF,TGTGCCAGCCTAAGGCGGGGGCACTCTGGGGCCAACGTCCTGACTTTC
TRBV7-9,NA,NA,TRBJ2-5,CASSLPWDSFEETQYF,TGTGCCAGCAGCTTGCCATGGGACTCTTTTGAAGAGACCCAGTACTTC
TRBV5-1,NA,NA,TRBJ2-7,CASMRLDSYEQYF,TGCGCCAGCATGAGACTGGACTCCTACGAGCAGTACTTC
TRBV21-1,NA,few,TRBJ2-7,CASTRGGVNYEQYF,TGTGCCAGTACCCGAGGGGGAGTTAACTACGAGCAGTACTTC
TRBV19,NA,NA,TRBJ2-3,CASSTRDTQYF,TGTGCCAGTAGTACAAGAGATACGCAGTATTTT
TRBV15,NA,few,TRBJ2-5,CATKRQIQETQYF,TGTGCCACCAAAAGACAGATCCAAGAGACCCAGTACTTC
TRBV28,TRBD2,NA,TRBJ2-7,CASSLSAGGGQQYF,TGTGCCAGCAGTTTATCGGCGGGAGGAGGGCAGCAGTACTTC
TRBV6-5,TRBD1,NA,TRBJ2-1,CASSYSPQGAQTKQFF,TGTGCCAGCAGTTACTCACCCCAGGGGGCGCAGACAAAGCAGTTCTTC
TRBV2,NA,few,TRBJ2-1,CASSDSQTLINEQFF,TGTGCCAGCAGTGATAGTCAGACCTTAATCAATGAGCAGTTCTTC
TRBV5-4,TRBD1,NA,TRBJ2-7,CASSLYRGDEQYF,TGTGCCAGCAGCTTGTACAGGGGGGACGAGCAGTACTTC
TRBV19,TRBD1,NA,TRBJ1-5,CASNPMGQSNQPQHF,TGTGCCAGTAACCCAATGGGACAGAGCAATCAGCCCCAGCATTTT
TRBV7-9,NA,NA,TRBJ1-2,CASSSGVRIHYGYTF,TGTGCCAGCAGCTCTGGTGTAAGAATCCACTATGGCTACACCTTC
TRBV28,TRBD1,NA,TRBJ2-3,CASSLYRGSGTDTQYF,TGTGCCAGCAGTCTATACAGGGGGTCGGGTACAGATACGCAGTATTTT
TRBV6-5,TRBD1,NA,TRBJ1-6,CASSLQGEGPLHF,TGTGCCAGCAGTCTTCAGGGGGAAGGACCCCTCCACTTT
TRBV7-8,TRBD1,NA,TRBJ2-2,CASSSGTGAGELFF,TGTGCCAGCAGCTCCGGGACAGGGGCCGGGGAGCTGTTTTTT